One and the same sample provided the 15 T cell receptor beta chains below, sequenced in a study of T cells in women clearing cervical HPV infection listed by TCRdb under 2018. Library preparation was by the immunoSEQ multiplex PCR assay. TCRdb took this table from immuneACCESS and kept in-frame rearrangements with V and J called. Such tables lack part of the clones; where checked against another copy, unresolved V genes explain under half of the gap, and the rest is unexplained. This sample's table lists around 37,000 clones. The top ten clones comprise approximately 6.4% of the sample. The material sequenced was blood buffy coat. These receptors all come from a woman between 18 and 69 years old with a cervical HPV16 infection that either progressed to CIN3+ or cleared (not recorded which).

With regard to this clone: Germline is not matched at one junction end, which may reflect a read error. The sequenced fragment ends 3 residues before the CDR3 boundary, so the rest is inferred from the germline J gene. The J gene is TRBJ2-2, the V gene TRBV29-1; TRBD1 matches 8 bases. The length of the CDR3 is 13 residues. Per germline, CDR1 SQVTM and CDR2 ANQGSEA. The CDR3 protein is CSVEGQGSEKLFF. The sequenced CDR3 bases are TGCAGCGTCGAAGGACAGGGTAGTGAAAAG.

On this clone itself: The read terminates 3 residues ahead of where the CDR3 ends, so the germline J gene completes it. This chain joins TRBV4-1 and TRBJ2-3; 14 bases fit TRBD2. This CDR3 has 17 residues. The germline CDR1 and CDR2 sequences are MGHRA and YSYEKL. CDR3 region: CASSHPGLAGVEETQYF. The sequenced part of the CDR3 DNA is TGCGCCAGCAGCCATCCGGGACTAGCGGGGGTAGAAGAGACG.

On this clone itself: The read falls 3 residues short of the CDR3 end, and the missing part is taken from the germline J gene. This sequence joins TRBV5-1 and TRBJ1-2; 7 bases line up with TRBD1. The CDR3 is made up of 17 amino acids. V shed 1 base, J shed 2 bases, and the junction held 11 bases outside the gene matches. CDR1 SGHRS and CDR2 YFSETQ come from the germline V gene. The sequenced CDR3 bases are TGCGCCAGCAGCTTGACCCGACAGGGTTTGGGCAACTATGGC. The encoded protein is CASSLTRQGLGNYG. The whole CDR3 sequence is CASSLTRQGLGNYGYTF.

This clone is identified as medium-sized from frequency. The sequence runs out 3 residues before the end of the CDR3; the remainder is reconstructed from the germline J gene. This rearrangement joins TRBV29-1 to TRBJ1-1, with 8 bases fitting TRBD1. The V and J ends lost 8 bases and 6 bases, in that order; junction bases with no gene match: 5. The CDR3 extends over 11 amino acids. CDR1 and CDR2 (germline): SQVTM, ANQGSEA. The chain's CDR3 is CSYRGDAEAFF. Partial CDR3 DNA: TGCAGCTACAGGGGGGACGCTGAA.

About this clone itself: The read ends 3 residues early relative to the CDR3; the germline J gene fills the gap. The V gene is TRBV5-4, the J gene TRBJ2-1, with D possibly TRBD1 on 5 matching bases. Trimming shortened V by 0 bases and J by 7 bases, and 8 bases separated the two germline ends. Germline V CDR1 and CDR2: SGHNT, YYREEE (reference sequence). There are 13 residues in the CDR3. The chain's CDR3 is CASSLVSGNEQFF. Incomplete CDR3 DNA: TGTGCCAGCAGCTTGGTATCAGGGAATGAG.

About this clone: The read stops 3 residues short of the end of the CDR3; the missing end is completed from the germline J gene. The gene calls are TRBV7-9 and TRBJ2-3; 7 positions match TRBD2. The CDR3 is made up of 13 amino acids. Germline V gives CDR1 SEHNR, CDR2 FQNEAQ (reference sequence). The CDR3 protein is CASSHGLGETQYF. The DNA read from the CDR3 is TGTGCCAGCAGCCACGGACTAGGGGAGACG.

About this clone: The CDR3 end falls 3 residues outside the read, so it is completed with the germline J gene. The chain carries TRBV7-2 and TRBJ2-2; TRBD2 might be the D (5 bases). There are 15 residues in the CDR3. Trimming removed 5 bases at V and 8 bases at J, with 18 bases between. Germline V gene sequence: CDR1 SGHTA, CDR2 FQGNSA. The DNA read from the CDR3 is TGTGCCAGCAGCGCCCAAGCGGACCGGCTTGGGGAG. Encoded protein: CASSAQADRLGE. The full CDR3 protein is CASSAQADRLGELFF.

Note on this clone: The read ends 3 residues shy of where the CDR3 ends; the end is completed using the germline J gene. The gene calls are TRBV18 and TRBJ2-3; D gene ambiguous. Looked up from germline, CDR1 is KGHSH and CDR2 is LQKENI. This CDR3 spans 14 amino acids. The part of the CDR3 DNA that was read is TGTGCCAGCTCACCAAGTAACAGCCAAGAGACG. The encoded protein is CASSPSNSQET. The whole CDR3 is CASSPSNSQETQYF.

Details on this clone: The sequenced fragment ends 3 residues before the CDR3 boundary, so the rest is inferred from the germline J gene. V is TRBV7-9 and J is TRBJ1-2; possible D gene TRBD1, 6 bases. CDR3 length: 14 residues. Per germline, CDR1 SEHNR and CDR2 FQNEAQ (reference sequence). This chain's CDR3 is CASARGVAGDDYTF. Incomplete CDR3 DNA: TGTGCCAGCGCAAGGGGGGTAGCGGGGGACGAC.

A word on this clone: The read ends 3 residues early relative to the CDR3; the germline J gene fills the gap. The genes are TRBV13 and TRBJ2-7; maybe TRBD2 (6 bases). Germline CDR1 PRHDT, CDR2 FYEKMQ (reference sequence). V lost 11 bases and J 2 bases, leaving 13 bases between the germline ends. The CDR3 extends over 12 amino acids. This CDR3 is CASGGNPYEQYF. CDR3 bases read: TGTGCCTCTGGGGGGAACCCCTACGAG.

A word on this clone: The CDR3 end lies 3 residues beyond the end of the read and is filled in from the germline J gene. This sequence joins TRBV7-3 and TRBJ1-2; TRBD1 might be the D (6 bases). CDR1 and CDR2 from the germline V gene are SGHTA and FQGTGA. Trimming took off 2 bases at V and 1 base at J, with 14 bases between the two ends. There are 16 residues in the CDR3. The sequenced part of the CDR3 DNA is TGTGCCAGCAGCTTAGGGGGGGCAGGAGGTAACTATGGC. This gives the protein CASSLGGAGGNYG. The whole CDR3 region reads CASSLGGAGGNYGYTF.

On this clone: The read ends 3 residues early relative to the CDR3; the germline J gene fills the gap. The chain combines TRBV30 with TRBJ2-3; 9 bases agree with TRBD2. The CDR3 is 13 amino acids. The V segment lost 7 bases and the J segment 1 base; nucleotides outside the gene matches: 3. Germline CDR1 and CDR2: GTSNPN and SVGIG (reference sequence). The part of the CDR3 DNA that was read is TGTGCCTATGAGCGGGAGGGCACAGATACG. Protein: CAYEREGTDT. The complete CDR3 sequence is CAYEREGTDTQYF.

As for this clone: Read sequence stops 3 residues before the CDR3 end, and the germline J gene provides the missing end. The J gene is TRBJ2-3, the V gene TRBV12-5, with 13 bases matching TRBD2. Germline trimming cut 2 bases from V and 5 bases from J; bases unmatched to any gene: 7. Germline V CDR1 and CDR2: LGHNT, FRNRAP. CDR3 length: 17 amino acids. Partial CDR3 DNA: TGTGCTAGTGGTTTGACTAGCGGGAGGGCCTCGGTAGATACG. It translates to CASGLTSGRASVDT. The entire CDR3 is CASGLTSGRASVDTQYF.

Comments on this clone: The read terminates 3 residues ahead of where the CDR3 ends, so the germline J gene completes it. The chain links TRBV10-3 to TRBJ2-7; D uncertain. Trimming cost V 2 bases and J 4 bases, with 9 bases left between them. The CDR3 extends over 13 amino acids. Germline V gene data show CDR1 as ENHRY and CDR2 as SYGVKD. The covered CDR3 bases are TGTGCCATCAGTGAGGCGGTGGCTTACGAG. Translation gives CAISEAVAYE. The complete CDR3 sequence is CAISEAVAYEQYF.

In regard to this clone: The CDR3 end lies 3 residues beyond the end of the read and is filled in from the germline J gene. The chain has TRBV7-9 and TRBJ1-2; D perhaps matches TRBD1 (6 bases). Germline CDR1 SEHNR, CDR2 FQNEAQ (reference sequence). The CDR3 covers 14 residues. CDR3 sequence reads: CASSLLTGSNDYTF. Partial CDR3 DNA: TGTGCCAGCAGCTTACTTACAGGGAGTAATGAC.